Presented here are 5 T cell receptor beta chains from one specimen sequenced in a study of human T cells and chemical hapten exposure (dated by TCRdb to the early 2020s). Library preparation used RACE. The reads were generated on a NextSeq 500. The public sequencing data were trimmed at Q25 with fastp and processed into clonotypes with MiXCR by TCRdb, which kept only in-frame beta chains. Identical CDR3 protein sequences are pooled into one entry, listed with their most common genes and DNA. For this sample the table gives under 75,000 distinct CDR3 sequences, of which around 7.9% were detected only once. The top ten clones comprise approximately 3.5% of the sample. The time point label, read with the paper, signifies: patch test 2, 6 weeks after DPC sensitization. The sample's treatment or condition label is to be understood as: therapeutic diphenylcyclopropenone sensitization with weekly scalp DPC.

The sample consisted of whole blood, taken in connection with sensitization to the hapten diphenylcyclopropenone (DPC). The receptors stem from a woman aged 50 to 65 with alopecia areata. Some clones in this sample may be carry-over from other donors' samples.

The rearrangement joins TRBV9 to TRBJ2-1; 13 nucleotides match TRBD2. The CDR3 has 17 residues. Germline V gives CDR1 SGDLS, CDR2 YYNGEE. The V and J ends lost 4 bases and 3 bases, in that order; junction bases with no gene match: 7. This chain's CDR3 is CASSSRTSGSGYNEQFF. DNA for the CDR3: TGTGCCAGCAGCTCAAGGACTAGCGGGAGTGGCTACAATGAGCAGTTCTTC.

This clonotype was seen more than once but under ten times. The J gene is TRBJ2-7, the V gene TRBV6-1; the D is unclear. The CDR3 has 12 residues. V was shortened by 8 bases and J by 3 bases, with 11 bases between the two germline ends. Germline lookup yields CDR1 MNHNS and CDR2 SASEGT. In DNA form, the CDR3 reads TGTGCCAGCGGGGAAGGGTACTACGAGCAGTACTTC. Translating gives CASGEGYYEQYF.

There are many counts of this clonotype. The CDR3 DNA follows: TGTGCCAGCAGTTTTAGCAGGGTTGAAGCTTTCTTT. Its protein is CASSFSRVEAFF. The chain has TRBV28 and TRBJ1-1, with a weak D call TRBD1 (5 bases). Trimming pared 3 bases from V and 7 bases from J, leaving 9 bases between. The CDR3 sequence is 12 residues long. Looked up from germline, CDR1 is MDHEN and CDR2 is SYDVKM.

This clonotype showed up many times. This chain connects TRBV5-5 to TRBJ1-1; 8 nucleotides align to TRBD1. CDR3 length equals 12 residues. The V segment lost 4 bases and the J segment 7 bases; nucleotides outside the gene matches: 3. The germline V gene encodes CDR1 SGHKS and CDR2 YYEKEE (reference sequence). The CDR3, as DNA: TGTGCCAGCAGCCGGACAGGGAATGAAGCTTTCTTT. Its translation is CASSRTGNEAFF.

This clonotype was detected a few times. The chain joins TRBV29-1 to TRBJ2-5, with D maybe TRBD2 (6 bases). V dropped 5 bases and J dropped 9 bases, with 16 bases sitting between them. The CDR3 sequence is 12 residues long. CDR1 is SQVTM, CDR2 ANQGSEA, per germline. The CDR3 loop is CSVLGRERAQYF. The CDR3 DNA sequence: TGCAGCGTTCTGGGACGGGAGCGGGCCCAGTACTTC.